Described below is a single T cell receptor beta chain sequence and its context. The specificity of this receptor is unknown. No clone much larger than this one lies a single base away; base qualities are absent. These data originate in a study of cytomegalovirus exposure and HLA in healthy donors (dated by TCRdb to about 2017). With regard to the full study: In an earlier analysis of under 600 of the donors, about 260 Gb of sequence data and 90 million to 120 million unique TCR beta sequences from 150 million to 200 million T cells were reported. Approximately 300 gigabases of sequencing data and approximately 92 million unique TCR sequences made up an early release that covered 500 to 700 HLA-typed donors. Of the 300 to 500 genotyped donors, over 80% were placed in the genetic ancestry cluster associated with self-reported Caucasian donors. The study was designed to test whether signatures of past pathogen exposure could be identified by cataloging public T cell receptors. The study profiled the T cell repertoires of hundreds of subjects by immunosequencing and related them to cytomegalovirus serostatus. A separate validation cohort of roughly 110 different subjects was used in addition to the roughly 670-subject first cohort. High-throughput TCR immunosequencing, statistical association of individual TCRs with disease status, and machine learning were combined to predict cytomegalovirus infection status. A later analysis re-analyzed previously published TCR beta repertoires from 600 to 850 donors and added high-resolution HLA genotyping to study TCR occurrence patterns. In the later analysis, no new phenotypic data were used to find candidate immune exposures; instead, reliance was placed on TCR beta sequences and their occurrence across donors. An earlier analysis of approximately 640 of the donors applied high-throughput TCR beta sequencing to assess whether each TCR beta V gene segment acted as functional or pseudogenic. Alongside the repertoire data, information on donor age, sex, ethnicity and CMV serostatus was compiled. A later genetic analysis used genome-wide SNP genotypes for about three fifths of the 666 donors, treating that subset as a discovery cohort. All discovery cohort repertoires had been generated on a single sequencing platform. HLA typing included class I and class II loci at four-digit resolution. Typing coverage differed by locus: A, B, C, DRB1 and DQB1 were typed in roughly 620-630 donors, DQA1 in about 500, DPA1 in 600 to 610, and DPB1 in roughly 450. About 5 DR-DQ haplotypes were handled as single units for association and clustering, since linkage in the cohort was strong. Among a few hundred genotyped donors of the cohort, an average of 235,054 unique TCR beta nucleotide sequences were sequenced per donor, around 18% of them non-productive.

Clipping removes 6 bases from V and 4 bases from J, with 10 as the unmatched junction base count. CDR1 is given as MNHNY and CDR2 as SVGAGI, both from the germline V gene (reference sequence). The cysteine opens and the phenylalanine closes a CDR3 of 16 amino acids. Of the read, only the CDR3 DNA is kept; its 48 bases are in frame from base 1. General findings and caveats noted by the study authors: A later analysis found that most CMV-associated TCR beta chains appeared HLA-restricted, with HLA associations seemingly driven largely by CMV exposure. V-gene and J-gene trimming of TCR beta chains was associated with a missense DCLRE1C variant in a later genetic analysis, and the association was replicated in an independent cohort. According to the authors, the approach could potentially be generalized to other disease states and immunological phenotypes. Cytomegalovirus status was reported to be diagnosed by the classifier with high specificity and sensitivity in both the original and validation cohorts. Some IMGT-functional V segments, including TRBV6-2 and TRBV6-3, could not be distinguished by the 87-base-pair reads and were therefore excluded. Assigning TCR associations to individual alleles was difficult when HLA alleles, especially DR and DQ, strongly co-occurred. Over 15 rarely observed V segments, including chromosome 9 orphons, were excluded from the earlier analysis of about 500 of the donors because counts were too low. In vitro tests confirmed that three of the cytomegalovirus-associated TCR beta chains recognize cytomegalovirus antigens. In a later analysis, several top co-occurrence clusters were reported to appear linked to parvovirus B19, influenza, CMV and Epstein-Barr virus. According to a later genetic analysis, donors in an Asian-associated ancestry cluster had fewer N-insertions in productive TCRs than the roughly 670-donor mean. The sequencing pipeline was judged likely to have produced a cluster of highly shared sequence variants as a technical artifact. In a later analysis, TCR association rates were found to vary across HLA loci, with the most associated TCRs seen for DRB1 alleles and the fewest for HLA-C alleles. A later analysis associated approximately 17,000 TCR beta sequences with specific HLA alleles at a false discovery rate of 0.05. In an earlier analysis of about 550 of the donors, most TCR beta V segments were observed in productive rearrangements about 90% or about 30% of the time, broadly matching IMGT annotations. A further reported finding was that TCR beta sequences accurately predicted the HLA-A and HLA-B alleles for most subjects in the first cohort. Compared with equally common non-associated chains, HLA-associated TCR beta chains in a later analysis were more clonally expanded and had lower generation probabilities. Because HLA typing was missing for some donors at each locus, association tests included only the typed subset. Linkage disequilibrium might explain the correlated functional status among segregating V segments, but an unknown experimental factor could not be ruled out. Presence/absence analyses assumed roughly uniform sequencing depth across donors, an assumption that may not hold. Only TCR beta chains were sequenced in this cohort, and the absence of alpha or paired-chain data limited detectable features. While some public TCRs were present in many individuals, most TCR sequences turned up only very rarely across donors. For the cohort, immune exposure information was limited to CMV serostatus. The study listed 150 to 200 TCR beta chains as associated with cytomegalovirus.

The cohort was made up of hundreds of healthy bone marrow donors. At the time of sampling, every cohort member was nominally healthy, though immune exposures that went unrecorded were likely present. The donor tested CMV seronegative and was one of the 352 seronegative cohort members. A peripheral blood sample was provided by each donor, and peripheral blood mononuclear cells were used for TCR beta sequencing. The Qiagen DNeasy Blood Extraction Kit was used to extract genomic DNA from the blood cell samples. The method was the immunoSEQ multiplex PCR assay. A mixture of 60 forward primers for TCR Vbeta segments and 13 reverse primers for TCR Jbeta segments was used in the multiplex PCR. The CDR3 region of rearranged TCR beta genes was amplified from genomic DNA with a multiplex PCR assay. The Illumina HiSeq System was used to sequence the amplified TCR beta libraries as 87-base-pair reads. In the original analysis: Across the 500 to 750 repertoires, a later analysis counted approximately 83 million unique TCR beta chains, some 11 million of which were shared by at least two donors. Raw reads were error-corrected and collapsed into unique sequences by a nearest-neighbor algorithm in which closely related sequences were merged to remove PCR and sequencing errors. V, D and J gene segments were assigned by aligning CDR3 sequences to IMGT reference sequences. For a sequence to be retained, at least a six-nucleotide match to both a V gene segment and a J gene segment was required. A rearrangement counted as productive if the CDR3 had no stop codons and remained in frame with V and J, and every other rearrangement counted as non-productive. CDR3 was defined according to IMGT convention as the region running from the second conserved V-encoded cysteine to the conserved J-encoded phenylalanine. In an earlier analysis of 500 to 650 of the donors, sequences lacking an unambiguous match to a single V gene segment were excluded. In an earlier analysis of several hundred of the donors, V segments were called functional above 56.7% productive rearrangements and were called segregating when the between-donor standard deviation exceeded 5%. A statistical classification framework was built to diagnose cytomegalovirus status from the catalog of TCR beta chain sequences. In a later analysis, TCR nucleotide sequences were compared against IMGT/GENE-DB human TR gene sequences so that V and J genes could be assigned. In a later analysis, CDR3 sequences and most-parsimonious VDJ recombination scenarios were assigned using the TCRdist pipeline. In a later analysis, every TCR beta chain was defined by the combination of its CDR3 amino acid sequence and its V-gene family, and reads without a unique V-gene family were dropped. To address suspected cross-contamination and a sequencing artifact, a later analysis removed under 600 highly shared, low-generation-probability nucleotide sequences. For each public chain, a later analysis derived a clonal expansion index from normalized ranks of inferred template counts within each repertoire. A later analysis computed generation probabilities with a VDJ recombination model fitted to out-of-frame rearrangements, and checked the results against IGoR. In a later analysis, TCR-TCR, TCR-HLA and TCR-CMV co-occurrence was scored with hypergeometric tests, and a repertoire-size bias correction was applied to TCR pairs. In a later analysis, false discovery rates were estimated by permuting HLA or CMV assignments 20 times. In a later analysis, co-occurring TCRs were grouped using DBSCAN, with TCRdist sequence similarity added in when clustering inside HLA-allele-positive subsets. Repertoires with fewer than 30,000 or more than 120,000 public chains were left out of co-occurrence clustering, as were five repertoires with anomalous nucleotide sharing. TCRdb mirrors the immuneACCESS table, restricted to in-frame sequences. Some clones are absent from its copies; in checked studies, under half trace to an unresolved V gene, and the reason for the others is unknown. That table is the source of V, J and clone size, and D and trimming were worked out from the DNA. In this sample the table shows roughly 100,000 clones, around 60% of which occur a single time. The top ten hold 2.5% to 4% of the sample.

The receptor chain draws on TRBV6-6 and TRBJ2-5, with 11 bases aligning to TRBD1. The clonotype was recovered from a woman aged 45-59 years in good health and CMV-seronegative. Sample: PBMCs. The sequenced DNA: TGTGCCAGCAGGAACGGACAGGGGGCGCGTTTAGAGACCCAGTACTTC. This gives the protein CASRNGQGARLETQYF.